This entry lists 18 T cell receptor beta chains sequenced from one sample in a study of identical twins. TCRdb ran MiXCR on the 5' RACE reads and lists one entry per CDR3 protein. The sample carries 690,000 or so distinct CDR3 sequences, 5.5% to 7.5% recorded once. The specimen sequenced was naive T cells sorted from blood. Receptors were obtained from a young man in good health.

This clonotype came up many times. The CDR3 is CSVGWGSSTDTQYF. The CDR3 bases are TGCAGCGTTGGTTGGGGCTCAAGCACAGATACGCAGTATTTT. J is TRBJ2-3 and V is TRBV29-1; tentatively, D is TRBD1 (5 bases). V dropped 4 bases and J dropped 0 bases, with 11 bases sitting between them. Germline lookup yields CDR1 SQVTM and CDR2 ANQGSEA. This CDR3 is built from 14 residues.

This clonotype was observed many times. Written as DNA, the CDR3 is TGTGCCATCAGCACCGGCAGCAATCAGCCCCAGCATTTT. Translation gives CAISTGSNQPQHF. The J gene is TRBJ1-5, the V gene TRBV10-3; D is undetermined. Germline lookup yields CDR1 ENHRY and CDR2 SYGVKD. V was cut by 6 bases and J by 1 base, with 7 bases left in between. The CDR3 totals 13 residues.

This clonotype was seen a handful of times. Germline is not matched at one junction end, which may reflect a read error. This rearrangement joins TRBV2 to TRBJ2-1, with TRBD2 matching over 11 bases. The CDR3 spans 11 residues. Germline CDR1 and CDR2: SNHLY and FYNNEI. The CDR3 reads CASKDGTSGSF. CDR3 DNA sequence: TGTGCCAGCAAGGATGGGACTAGCGGTTCATTC.

This clonotype was detected many times. V and J are TRBV10-3 and TRBJ1-1; the D is unclear. The CDR3 has 15 residues. Germline lookup yields CDR1 ENHRY and CDR2 SYGVKD. Trimming pared 10 bases from V and 11 bases from J, leaving 29 bases between. The CDR3 sequence is CATTPSFDITSGAFF. The CDR3 nucleotides read TGTGCCACCACACCATCGTTCGACATCACGAGCGGGGCTTTCTTT.

This clonotype was recorded a few times. The chain couples TRBV7-8 to TRBJ2-1, with 10 bases identical to TRBD2. Germline CDR1 and CDR2: SGHVS and FQNEAQ. V gave up 2 bases and J gave up 10 bases; unmatched junction bases: 8. The CDR3 extends over 15 amino acids. The CDR3 protein is CASSLKELAGYEQFF. The CDR3 bases are TGTGCCAGCAGCTTAAAAGAACTAGCGGGATACGAGCAGTTCTTC.

This clonotype occurred a few times. The V gene is TRBV19, the J gene TRBJ2-5, with unresolved D. V was cut by 4 bases and J by 3 bases, with 12 bases left in between. CDR3 length equals 14 residues. Germline CDR1 is LNHDA and CDR2 is SQIVND (reference sequence). In nucleotides, the CDR3 is TGTGCCAGTAGTAGGTACGGTATTGAAGAGACCCAGTACTTC. It is translated as CASSRYGIEETQYF.

This clonotype was observed many times. The rearrangement uses TRBV12-3 or TRBV12-4 and TRBJ1-1, with 8 bases matching TRBD1. V trimming: 5 bases; J trimming: 1 base; junction bases outside the gene matches: 6. This CDR3 region has 15 residues. The CDR3 DNA is TGTGCCAGCAGTCCTCGCGGGACAGGGAACACTGAAGCTTTCTTT. This translates into CASSPRGTGNTEAFF.

This clonotype was seen only a few times. The chain carries TRBV5-1 and TRBJ2-1, with TRBD2 identical over 10 bases. The CDR3 contains 15 residues. Germline V gene sequence: CDR1 SGHRS, CDR2 YFSETQ. The ends lost 1 base at V and 9 bases at J; junction bases unmatched: 7. The CDR3 loop reads CASSLRAGGLSEQFF. CDR3 bases: TGCGCCAGCAGCTTGAGAGCGGGGGGGCTGTCTGAGCAGTTCTTC.

This rearrangement joins TRBV24-1 to TRBJ2-1; TRBD1 agrees at 7 bases. The CDR3 covers 16 residues. V trimming: 4 bases; J trimming: 2 bases; junction bases outside the gene matches: 7. Per germline, CDR1 KGHDR and CDR2 SFDVKD. The CDR3 DNA reads TGTGCCACCAGTGAGGGACAGTACCTAGCCTACAATGAGCAGTTCTTC. This translates into CATSEGQYLAYNEQFF.

This chain uses TRBV30 with TRBJ1-1; D perhaps matches TRBD1 (5 bases). The CDR3 consists of 9 residues. V was shortened by 7 bases and J by 11 bases, with 11 bases between the two germline ends. The germline gives CDR1 GTSNPN, CDR2 SVGIG (reference sequence). CDR3 protein: CASDSGAFF. The CDR3 DNA sequence: TGTGCCTCAGACAGTGGGGCTTTCTTT.

This clonotype was detected ten times or more. CDR3 coding DNA: TGTGCCAGCAGTTTAATTGGGGGCCTCAAAGAGACCCAGTACTTC. As protein: CASSLIGGLKETQYF. This chain connects TRBV12-3 or TRBV12-4 to TRBJ2-5; TRBD1 is a possible D gene (6 bases). CDR3 length: 15 residues. Deletions cut 2 bases from V and 3 bases from J, with 13 bases between.

This clonotype was seen at least ten times. This chain links TRBV12-3 or TRBV12-4 with TRBJ1-1, with 7 bases that match TRBD1. V shed 6 bases and J 2 bases; nucleotides not matched to a gene: 3. The CDR3 has 13 amino acids. CDR3 DNA sequence: TGTGCCAGCAGGACAGGGCCAAACACTGAAGCTTTCTTT. Its protein product is CASRTGPNTEAFF.

This clonotype occurred many times. The rearrangement links TRBV29-1 to TRBJ2-4; no clear D gene. Germline loops: CDR1 SQVTM, CDR2 ANQGSEA. V lost 6 bases and J lost 5, with 5 bases in between. The CDR3 is made up of 10 amino acids. Written as DNA, the CDR3 is TGCAGCGTCGTGGAAAACATTCAGTACTTC. Protein sequence: CSVVENIQYF.

This clonotype was picked up a small number of times. This chain uses TRBV28 with TRBJ1-5; D is perhaps TRBD1 (5 bases). V was trimmed by 8 bases and J by 2 bases, leaving 13 bases between them. Per germline, CDR1 MDHEN and CDR2 SYDVKM. The CDR3 has 14 amino acids. The CDR3 here is CASYSQGGNQPQHF. CDR3 in DNA: TGTGCCAGCTATTCCCAGGGTGGCAATCAGCCCCAGCATTTT.

On this clonotype: One junction end disagrees with the germline gene, perhaps due to a read error. This sequence joins TRBV5-1 and TRBJ1-5; D is uncertain. The CDR3 extends over 13 amino acids. Looked up from germline, CDR1 is SGHRS and CDR2 is YFSETQ. CDR3 nucleotides: TGCGCCAGCAGCTTGGCAGGTGGTCAGCCCCATCATTTT. The encoded protein is CASSLAGGQPHHF.

The chain is built from TRBV7-9 and TRBJ2-7, with 10 bases lining up with TRBD2. CDR3 length: 14 amino acids. V shed 7 bases, J shed 2 bases, and the junction held 5 bases outside the gene matches. Per the germline V gene, CDR1 is SEHNR and CDR2 is FQNEAQ (reference sequence). The CDR3 region is CASISSGGTYEQYF. For the CDR3, the DNA is TGTGCCAGCATCTCTAGCGGGGGCACCTACGAGCAGTACTTC.

The chain couples TRBV6-1 to TRBJ2-1; D may be TRBD1 (5 bases). Germline V CDR1 and CDR2: MNHNS, SASEGT. Trimming pared 8 bases from V and 2 bases from J, leaving 19 bases between. CDR3 length: 16 amino acids. The CDR3 sequence is CASQDGAPKPYNEQFF. In DNA form, the CDR3 reads TGTGCCAGCCAGGATGGGGCGCCTAAACCCTACAATGAGCAGTTCTTC.

Only a few counts were recorded for this clonotype. The chain recombines TRBV28 with TRBJ2-1; possible D gene TRBD2, 6 bases. The CDR3 sequence is 15 residues long. Germline-derived CDR1 and CDR2 are MDHEN and SYDVKM. Trimming left V 5 bases short and J 6 bases short, with 17 bases between. This chain's CDR3 is CASSLGGGGGNEQFF. Written as DNA, the CDR3 is TGTGCCAGCAGTCTGGGGGGAGGTGGGGGCAATGAGCAGTTCTTC.